The sequence of this T cell receptor beta chain was determined in a study of blood T cell repertoires in COVID-19. CDR3 length equals 14 residues. The V gene's germline CDR1 is SGHNT and CDR2 YYREEE (reference sequence). Unmatched junction bases numbered 7, after V lost 6 bases and J lost 8 bases. Per the authors' pipeline: Reference gene primers were amplified, and this amplification served to estimate nucleated cell counts. Sequencing used immunoSEQ multiplex PCR; TCRdb keeps in-frame clones, though not all of them. The D gene and trimming were derived from the DNA, and the V and J assignments and clone size from that table. The sample consists of about 180,000 clones, about nine tenths of them appearing once.

Sequenced input: peripheral blood. The TCR sequence derives from a man between 65 and 80 years old with active or convalescent COVID-19. The chain couples TRBV5-4 to TRBJ1-4; 10 bases map to TRBD1. The CDR3 reads CASTQDRGGEKLFF. CDR3 bases: TGTGCCAGCACGCAGGACAGGGGGGGCGAAAAACTGTTTTTT.